The 4 T cell receptor beta chains presented below share a single source sample, sequenced in a study of technical replicates of blood from a handful of donors. Here immunoSEQ multiplex PCR was the method, and the copy in TCRdb shows in-frame clones only, minus some. This sample has around 80,000 clones, with around 91% found just once. The sequenced sample consisted of T cells isolated from PBMCs. These receptors were taken from a human donor in good health.

The V and J genes are TRBV9 and TRBJ2-6; D uncertain. The V end was cut by 4 bases, the J end by 2 bases, with 10 bases between. Germline values: CDR1 SGDLS, CDR2 YYNGEE. CDR3 size: 15 residues. CDR3 in amino acids: CASSSKLTGANVLTF. CDR3 nucleotides: TGTGCCAGCAGCTCCAAACTGACTGGGGCCAACGTCCTGACTTTC. The entire variable domain, with the rest obtained from reference TRBV9 and TRBJ2-6, is as follows: DSGVTQTPKHLITATGQRVTLRCSPRSGDLSVYWYQQSLDQGLQFLIQYYNGEERAKGNILERFSAQQFPDLHSELNLSSLELGDSALYFCASSSKLTGANVLTFGAGSRLTVL.

V gene TRBV27 combines with J gene TRBJ2-1; no clear D gene. From germline, CDR1 is MNHEY and CDR2 SMNVEV (reference sequence). V was cut by 2 bases and J by 4 bases, with 15 bases left in between. The CDR3 is made up of 16 amino acids. This chain's CDR3 is CASSLGSRPSYNEQFF. The CDR3 DNA reads as TGTGCCAGCAGTTTAGGGTCTAGGCCCTCTTACAATGAGCAGTTCTTC.

This sequence joins TRBV6-6 and TRBJ1-1; D uncertain. Per the germline V gene, CDR1 is MNHNY and CDR2 is SVGAGI (reference sequence). The CDR3 spans 15 residues. V gave up 2 bases and J gave up 1 base, with 11 bases separating them. The CDR3 sequence: CASSYGSQPNTEAFF. The DNA of the CDR3 is TGTGCCAGCAGTTACGGCTCGCAACCGAACACTGAAGCTTTCTTT.

The gene calls are TRBV28 and TRBJ2-7, with TRBD2 as a possible D gene (5 bases). CDR1 MDHEN and CDR2 SYDVKM come from the germline V gene. The CDR3 covers 14 residues. The V end lost 3 bases, the J end lost 3 bases, and 12 bases lay between the germline ends. The CDR3 is CASSLEATLYEQYF. The CDR3, as DNA: TGTGCCAGCAGTTTGGAGGCCACCCTCTACGAGCAGTACTTC.